This T cell receptor (beta chain) comes out of a study of T cell repertoires in cytomegalovirus infection. Study-level information: Evidence of both CMV infection and a matching HLA type came from public TCR beta signatures. Notes on the study in general: The cumulative frequency of public TCR beta families identified carriers of CMV plus the relevant HLA. The response measured ex vivo was dominated by TCR beta clonotypes (HLA-C-restricted and CMV-specific).

This clonotype was counted ten times or more. Its antigen is undetermined. TCRdb reprocessed the reads via MiXCR and lists one record per CDR3 protein. The table includes just under 300,000 distinct CDR3 sequences, 9.6% detected once. There are 17 residues in the CDR3. CDR1 and CDR2 from the germline V gene are SGHKS and YYEKEE (reference sequence). Trimming stripped 0 bases from V and 0 bases from J, with 15 bases between. Specimen: PBMCs. The sequence was collected from a human donor in good health (CMV status not recorded). Some clones in this sample may be carry-over from other donors' samples. The chain couples TRBV5-5 to TRBJ1-2, with a tentative D call TRBD1 (6 bases). The CDR3 DNA follows: TGTGCCAGCAGCTTGGGTCAGGACAGACCTGCTAACTATGGCTACACCTTC. This gives the protein CASSLGQDRPANYGYTF.